This T cell receptor (beta chain) was identified in a study of siplizumab effects on memory and regulatory T cells (dated by TCRdb to between 2018 and 2020). For the wider study: Across about 8 responder-stimulator pairs, paired mixed lymphocyte reactions were conducted with siplizumab at approximately 0.96 ug/mL and without drug. The study examined how the anti-CD2 antibody siplizumab affects alloreactive T-cell subsets in allogeneic mixed lymphocyte reactions built from human PBMCs. The investigation overall reported the following: Whether proliferating Tregs from siplizumab cultures actually had suppressive function was not functionally confirmed. For roughly 75-95% of proliferating CD4+ or CD8+ clones, no naive or memory phenotype could be assigned. Among mappable alloreactive CD4+ clones, the Treg-derived fraction averaged approximately 72% with siplizumab versus about 27% in control reactions. Because sequences below about 10^-5 frequency were poorly captured, only a minor fraction of alloreactive clones could be mapped to unstimulated subsets. Unstimulated naive T cells appeared to be more diverse than memory T cells, and naive cells seemed to make a substantial contribution to the alloresponse. Siplizumab significantly lowered the cumulative frequency of alloreactive sequences that could be traced to unstimulated CD4+ memory T cells.

Relative to germline, V is 1 base shorter and J is 4 bases shorter, with 7 bases between their ends. The CDR3 numbers 13 residues from cysteine through phenylalanine. Only CDR3 DNA remains: 39 bases, in frame from the first base. Reading the germline V gene (reference sequence) gives CDR1 LNHDA and CDR2 SQIVND. The library was built by means of the immunoSEQ multiplex PCR assay. The deep sequencing platform assayed around 94,000 TCR templates per sample. Genomic DNA extracted from sorted T cells was used for TCRbeta CDR3 sequencing. The paper's processing steps were these. Clonal analysis of TCRbeta CDR3 data was done in the R programming language. Alloreactive CD4+ and CD8+ clones were identified by comparing unstimulated samples to CFSE-low samples taken after the reaction. By matching sequences to the repertoires of sorted unstimulated Treg and non-Treg cells, each alloreactive CD4+ clone was assigned a regulatory or non-regulatory origin. TCRdb re-hosts the immuneACCESS table, in-frame sequences only. Its copies lack some clones; in the studies checked, an unresolved V gene accounts for under half of them, and the cause for the rest is not known. V and J calls and clone size are those listed in that table; D and trimming were worked out from the DNA. Across this sample there are some 15,000 clones, with about 49% seen only once. Of the sample, approximately 8.5% is held by the ten largest clones.

Cells from the mixed lymphocyte reactions were cocultured for around six days at 37 degrees C. Responder PBMCs were labelled with CFSE and stimulator PBMCs with Violet Dye, then combined at a 1:1 ratio. Sorted unstimulated T cells and proliferating T cells recovered from mixed lymphocyte reactions were subjected to TCRbeta CDR3 sequencing. Fresh whole blood from approximately ten HLA-typed healthy donors was used to isolate PBMCs. Proliferating CFSE-low responder T cells were FACS-sorted after the mixed lymphocyte reaction for TCR sequencing. As for this clone: Its antigen has not been determined. Base quality data are lacking; no much larger clone is found one base away.

The rearranged segments are TRBV19 and TRBJ1-1, with the D gene uncertain. Source material: CFSE-low (dividing) CD4+ T cells sorted from an allogeneic mixed lymphocyte reaction. This TCR was sampled from a human donor in good health; the cells came from an allogeneic mixed lymphocyte reaction. DNA sequence: TGTGCCAGTAGTATAGTCAGGAGCACTGAAGCTTTCTTT. Its product reads: CASSIVRSTEAFF.